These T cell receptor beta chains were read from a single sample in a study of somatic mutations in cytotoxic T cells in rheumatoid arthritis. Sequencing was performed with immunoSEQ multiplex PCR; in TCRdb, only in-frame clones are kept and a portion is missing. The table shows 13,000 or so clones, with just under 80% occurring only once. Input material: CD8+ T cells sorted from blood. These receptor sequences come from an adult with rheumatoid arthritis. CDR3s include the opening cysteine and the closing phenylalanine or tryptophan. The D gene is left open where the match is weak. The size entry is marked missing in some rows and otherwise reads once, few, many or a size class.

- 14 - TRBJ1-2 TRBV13 TGTGCCAGCAGCTTGTATCAGGGAATCTATGGCTACACCTTC CASSLYQGIYGYTF
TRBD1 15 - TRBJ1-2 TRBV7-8 TGTGCCAGCAGCTTGACAGGGCACGATAACTATGGCTACACCTTC CASSLTGHDNYGYTF
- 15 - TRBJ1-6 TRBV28 TGTGCCAGCAGTTTAGGGGGGAGCTATAATTCACCCCTCCACTTT CASSLGGSYNSPLHF
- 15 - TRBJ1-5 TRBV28 TGTGCCAGCAGTTTGGGAACGGTTAGCAATCAGCCCCAGCATTTT CASSLGTVSNQPQHF
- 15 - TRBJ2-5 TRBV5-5 TGTGCCAGCACCGTGAATGGGATCTCCGGGGAGACCCAGTACTTC CASTVNGISGETQYF
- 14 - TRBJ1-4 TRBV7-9 TGTGCCAGCAGCTTAGCTAGGGCGCGCGAAAAACTGTTTTTT CASSLARAREKLFF
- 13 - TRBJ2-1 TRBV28 TGTGCCAGCAGTTTTGGGAGAGCCAACGAGCAGTTCTTC CASSFGRANEQFF
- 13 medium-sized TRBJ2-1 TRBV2 TGTGCCAGCAGTGAACGAGCGGACAATGAGCAGTTCTTC CASSERADNEQFF
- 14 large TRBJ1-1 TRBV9 TGTGCCAGCAGCGTCGAGGGGAAGAACACTGAAGCTTTCTTT CASSVEGKNTEAFF
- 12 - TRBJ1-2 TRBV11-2 TGTGCCAGCAGCTTAGATGGGGGTGGCTACACCTTC CASSLDGGGYTF
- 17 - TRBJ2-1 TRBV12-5 TGTGCTAGTGGTGGGACCGAAGGGACCCGCTCCTACAATGAGCAGTTCTTC CASGGTEGTRSYNEQFF
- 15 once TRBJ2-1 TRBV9 TGTGCCAGCAGCGTAGATGGGGGGGCGAACAATGAGCAGTTCTTC CASSVDGGANNEQFF
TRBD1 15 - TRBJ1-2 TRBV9 TGTGCCAGCAGGGGACAGCTCCCGCGGGGCTATGGCTACACCTTC CASRGQLPRGYGYTF
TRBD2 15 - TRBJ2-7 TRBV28 TGTGCCAGCAGTTTGGGTAGCGGGAGAGGCTACGAGCAGTACTTC CASSLGSGRGYEQYF
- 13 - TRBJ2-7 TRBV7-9 TGTGCCAGCAGACGGGACGGGAGCTACGAGCAGTACTTC CASRRDGSYEQYF
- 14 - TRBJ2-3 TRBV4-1 TGCGCCAGCAGCCAGGCCCTGGGGGGAGATACGCAGTATTTT CASSQALGGDTQYF
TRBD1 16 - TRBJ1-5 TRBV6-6 TGTGCCAGCAGGGCCCGGGACAGGGGAAGCAATCAGCCCCAGCATTTT CASRARDRGSNQPQHF
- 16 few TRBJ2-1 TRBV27 TGTGCCAGCAGAGCAGGGTTTAGCGGTAGCTACAATGAGCAGTTCTTC CASRAGFSGSYNEQFF
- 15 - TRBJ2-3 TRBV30 TGTGCCTGGAGGCCCGACGGGGCTAGCACAGATACGCAGTATTTT CAWRPDGASTDTQYF
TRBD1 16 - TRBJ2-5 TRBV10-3 TGTGCCATCAGTGAGCCGGGGACAGGGGGTCCGGAGACCCAGTACTTC CAISEPGTGGPETQYF
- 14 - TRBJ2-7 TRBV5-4 TGTGCCAGCAGCTCCGGGACGGTTGGCTACGAGCAGTACTTC CASSSGTVGYEQYF
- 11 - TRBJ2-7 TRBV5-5 TGTGCCAGCAGCTTGGCCTACGAGCAGTACTTC CASSLAYEQYF
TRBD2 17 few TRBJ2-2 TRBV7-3 TGTGCCAGCAGCCCCCAAGCTAGCGGCGCGAACACCGGGGAGCTGTTTTTT CASSPQASGANTGELFF
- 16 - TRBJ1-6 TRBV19 TGTGCCAGTAGTACGTTCGGGCCCTCCAAAAATTCACCCCTCCACTTT CASSTFGPSKNSPLHF
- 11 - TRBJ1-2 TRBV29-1 TGCAGCGTTCGGGCTAACTATGGCTACACCTTC CSVRANYGYTF
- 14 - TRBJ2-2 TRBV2 TGTGCCAGCTCTCAGGCGGTTAGTACCGGGGAGCTGTTTTTT CASSQAVSTGELFF
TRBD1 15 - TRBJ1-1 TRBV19 TGTGCCAGTAGTATCGGGACAGGGGGGAACACTGAAGCTTTCTTT CASSIGTGGNTEAFF
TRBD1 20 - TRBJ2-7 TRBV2 TGTGCCAGCAGTGCCCGGGACCTGGACAGGGGGAGAGGTAGTTCCTACGAGCAGTACTTC CASSARDLDRGRGSSYEQYF
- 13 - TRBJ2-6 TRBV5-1 TGCGCCAGCAGCTTGGTTGGGGCCAACGTCCTGACTTTC CASSLVGANVLTF
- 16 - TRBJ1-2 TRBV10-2 TGCGCCAGCACTCCCCTGACAATCGGCCTCGCTGATGGCTACACCTTC CASTPLTIGLADGYTF
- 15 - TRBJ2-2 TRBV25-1 TGTGCCAGCAGTGAATTCTGGGCCGGAACCGGGGAGCTGTTTTTT CASSEFWAGTGELFF
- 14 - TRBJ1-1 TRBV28 TGTGCCAGCAGTCCCATAGACCCGAACACTGAAGCTTTCTTT CASSPIDPNTEAFF
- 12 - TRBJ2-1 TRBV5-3 TGTGCCAGAAGCTTAGACGGGTTGGAACAGTTCTTC CARSLDGLEQFF
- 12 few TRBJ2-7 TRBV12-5 TGTGCTAGTTCGGCGGGAAACACCGAGCAGTACTTC CASSAGNTEQYF
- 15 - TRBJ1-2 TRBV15 TGTGCCACCAGCAGAGACCGTACAAAGGGAGATGGCTACACCTTC CATSRDRTKGDGYTF
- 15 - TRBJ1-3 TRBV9 TGTGCCAGCAGCCCCGTTGAAGGGCCGAGAAACACCATATATTTT CASSPVEGPRNTIYF
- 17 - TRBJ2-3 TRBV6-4 TGTGCCAGCAGTGACCCCTTACTCAGCAGAAGCACAGATACGCAGTATTTT CASSDPLLSRSTDTQYF
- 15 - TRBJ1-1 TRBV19 TGTGCCAGTAAAACCGGAGTAGTATCGTACACTGAAGCTTTCTTT CASKTGVVSYTEAFF
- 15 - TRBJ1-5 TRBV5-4 TGTGCCAGCAGCTTGTCTCAGGGTGACAATCAGCCCCAGCATTTT CASSLSQGDNQPQHF
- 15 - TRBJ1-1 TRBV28 TGTGCCAGCAGTTTCCGCGTCCAGGGGCTGGCTGAAGCTTTCTTT CASSFRVQGLAEAFF
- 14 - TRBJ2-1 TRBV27 TGTGCCAGCACCCAGATGAACTCCTACAATGAGCAGTTCTTC CASTQMNSYNEQFF
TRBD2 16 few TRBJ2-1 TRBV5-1 TGCGCCAGCAGCTTGGTGGGACTAGGTTCCTACAATGAGCAGTTCTTC CASSLVGLGSYNEQFF
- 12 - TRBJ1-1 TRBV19 TGTGCCAGTAGTCCGGGCTTTACTGAAGCTTTCTTT CASSPGFTEAFF
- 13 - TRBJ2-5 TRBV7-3 TGTGCCAGCAGCCCGACTAGAGCCGAGACCCAGTACTTC CASSPTRAETQYF
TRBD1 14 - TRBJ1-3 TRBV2 TGTGCCAGTGGGACAGGGAGCTCTGGAAACACCATATATTTT CASGTGSSGNTIYF
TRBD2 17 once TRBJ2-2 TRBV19 TGTGCCAGTAGTATAGGACTAGCGGGGGGGCACACCGGGGAGCTGTTTTTT CASSIGLAGGHTGELFF
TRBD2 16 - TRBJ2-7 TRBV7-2 TGTGCCAGCAGCTTATATGCTAGCGGGGGAGAGTACGAGCAGTACTTC CASSLYASGGEYEQYF
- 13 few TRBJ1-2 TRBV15 TGTGCCACCAGCAGACCAGGGCGGGATGGCTACACCTTC CATSRPGRDGYTF
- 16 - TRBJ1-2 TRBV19 TGTGCCAGTAGTATAGGAAGGGGAACGGCTAATTATGGCTACACCTTC CASSIGRGTANYGYTF
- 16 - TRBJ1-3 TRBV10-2 TGCGCCAGCAGTGGAGGGGTCTCCTCCTCTGGAAACACCATATATTTT CASSGGVSSSGNTIYF
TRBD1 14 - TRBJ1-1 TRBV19 TGTGCCAGCACTCAGACAGGGGCGAACACTGAAGCTTTCTTT CASTQTGANTEAFF
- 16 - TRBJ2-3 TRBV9 TGTGCCAGCAGCCAAAGCGGGTGGGCTAGCACAGATACGCAGTATTTT CASSQSGWASTDTQYF
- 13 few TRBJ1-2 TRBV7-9 TGTGCCAGCAGCTTCCGGGACAACTATGGCTACACCTTC CASSFRDNYGYTF
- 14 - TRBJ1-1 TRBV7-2 TGTGCCAGCAGCTTAGGGACCTTGAACACTGAAGCTTTCTTT CASSLGTLNTEAFF
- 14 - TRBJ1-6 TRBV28 TGTGCCAGCAGCTTCCCCAGAGGAGGGTCACCCCTCCACTTT CASSFPRGGSPLHF
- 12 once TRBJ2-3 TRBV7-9 TGTGCCAGCAGCTGGCGGGTCGATACGCAGTATTTT CASSWRVDTQYF
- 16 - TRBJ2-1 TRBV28 TGTGCCAGCAGTTTAAAAGGAGCCAGACTTTACAATGAGCAGTTCTTC CASSLKGARLYNEQFF